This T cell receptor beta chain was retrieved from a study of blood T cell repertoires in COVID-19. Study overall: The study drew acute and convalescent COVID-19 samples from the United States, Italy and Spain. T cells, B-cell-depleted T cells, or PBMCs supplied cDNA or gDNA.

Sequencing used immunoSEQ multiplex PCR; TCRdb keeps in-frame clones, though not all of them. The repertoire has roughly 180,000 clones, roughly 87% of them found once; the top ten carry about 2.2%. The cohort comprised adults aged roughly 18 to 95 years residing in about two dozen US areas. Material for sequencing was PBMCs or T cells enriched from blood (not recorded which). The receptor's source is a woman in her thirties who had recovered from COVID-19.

CDR3 sequence reads: CASSFPREKLFF. The CDR3 coding sequence is TGTGCCAGCAGCTTCCCCCGTGAAAAACTGTTTTTT. J is TRBJ1-4 and V is TRBV5-5; D remains ambiguous. CDR1 and CDR2 from the germline V gene are SGHKS and YYEKEE (reference sequence). The germline V and J ends were trimmed by 2 bases and 7 bases, with 6 bases remaining between them. CDR3 length: 12 amino acids.